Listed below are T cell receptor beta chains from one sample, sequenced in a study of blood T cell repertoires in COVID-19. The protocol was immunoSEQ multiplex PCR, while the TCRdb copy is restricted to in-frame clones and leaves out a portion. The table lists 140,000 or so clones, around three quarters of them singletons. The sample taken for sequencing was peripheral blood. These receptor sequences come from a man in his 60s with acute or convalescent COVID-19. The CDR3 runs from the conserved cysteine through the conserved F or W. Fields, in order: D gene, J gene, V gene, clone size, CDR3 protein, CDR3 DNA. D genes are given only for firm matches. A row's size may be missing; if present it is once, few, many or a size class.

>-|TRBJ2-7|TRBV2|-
CASRDGQGGYEQYF
TGTGCCAGCAGGGACGGACAGGGAGGGTACGAGCAGTACTTC
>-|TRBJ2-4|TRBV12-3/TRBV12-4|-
CATAAGAKNIQYF
TGTGCCACCGCCGCCGGGGCCAAAAACATTCAGTACTTC
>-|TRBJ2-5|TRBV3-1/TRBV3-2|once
CASSIGGALGETQYF
TGTGCCAGCAGCATAGGGGGGGCATTAGGGGAGACCCAGTACTTC
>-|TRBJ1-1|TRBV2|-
CASRAERNTEAFF
TGTGCCAGCAGGGCCGAAAGGAACACTGAAGCTTTCTTT
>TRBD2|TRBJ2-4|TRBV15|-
CATSRVSGGGNIQYF
TGTGCCACCAGCAGAGTCTCGGGAGGAGGGAACATTCAGTACTTC
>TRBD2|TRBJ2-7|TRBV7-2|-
CASSLGPLAAGSYEQYF
TGTGCCAGCAGCTTGGGGCCCCTAGCGGCGGGATCCTACGAGCAGTACTTC
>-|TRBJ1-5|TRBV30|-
CAWREGGISNQPQHF
TGTGCCTGGAGAGAGGGAGGGATTAGCAATCAGCCCCAGCATTTT
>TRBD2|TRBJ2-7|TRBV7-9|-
CASSAGAGGPEEQYF
TGTGCCAGCAGCGCGGGGGCGGGGGGACCGGAAGAGCAGTACTTC
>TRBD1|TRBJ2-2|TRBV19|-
CASSIAQGAVTGELFF
TGTGCCAGTAGTATAGCACAGGGGGCGGTCACCGGGGAGCTGTTTTTT
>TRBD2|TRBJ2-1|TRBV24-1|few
CATSDSVLAGGNEQFF
TGTGCCACCAGTGATTCGGTACTAGCGGGAGGTAATGAGCAGTTCTTC
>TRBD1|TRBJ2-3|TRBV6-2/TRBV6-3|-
CASSYSTRTGLTDTQYF
TGTGCCAGCAGTTACTCGACCAGGACAGGGTTAACAGATACGCAGTATTTT
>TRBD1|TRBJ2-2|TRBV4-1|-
CASSRVTYGTGRSGELFF
TGCGCCAGCAGCCGTGTTACCTACGGGACAGGACGGTCCGGGGAGCTGTTTTTT
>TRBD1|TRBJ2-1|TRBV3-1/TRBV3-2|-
CASSPSDRGNEQFF
TGTGCCAGCAGCCCTTCTGACAGGGGCAATGAGCAGTTCTTC
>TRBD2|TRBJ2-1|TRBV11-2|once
CASSFGNSGRGTYNEQFF
TGTGCCAGCAGCTTTGGTAATAGCGGGAGGGGGACTTACAATGAGCAGTTCTTC
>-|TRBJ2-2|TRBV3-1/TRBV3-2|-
CASSPLTGELFF
TGTGCCAGCAGCCCCCTCACCGGGGAGCTGTTTTTT
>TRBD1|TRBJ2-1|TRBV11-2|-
CASSYGGQGYYNEQFF
TGTGCCAGCAGCTATGGGGGACAGGGGTACTACAATGAGCAGTTCTTC
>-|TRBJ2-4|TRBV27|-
CASSSETALAKNIQYF
TGTGCCAGCAGTTCCGAAACAGCACTAGCCAAAAACATTCAGTACTTC
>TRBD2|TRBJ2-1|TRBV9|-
CASSVGVGRVYEQFF
TGTGCCAGCAGCGTAGGGGTAGGGAGGGTGTATGAGCAGTTCTTC
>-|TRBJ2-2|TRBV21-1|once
CASSIPGGSYTGELFF
TGTGCCAGCAGCATCCCAGGGGGCTCCTACACCGGGGAGCTGTTTTTT
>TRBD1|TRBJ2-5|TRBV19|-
CASSQTGAYQETQYF
TGTGCCAGTAGTCAGACAGGGGCGTACCAAGAGACCCAGTACTTC
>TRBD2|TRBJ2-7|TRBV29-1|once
CSVKTSGRLGQYF
TGCAGCGTCAAGACTAGCGGGAGATTGGGGCAGTACTTC
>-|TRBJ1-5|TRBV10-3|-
CAISESNWGTDQPQHF
TGTGCCATCAGTGAGTCGAACTGGGGCACTGATCAGCCCCAGCATTTT
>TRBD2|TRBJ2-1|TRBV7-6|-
CASSPAESGRRNEQFF
TGTGCCAGCAGCCCCGCTGAGAGCGGGAGAAGGAATGAGCAGTTCTTC
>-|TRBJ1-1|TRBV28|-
CASTNLNTAGKAFF
TGTGCCAGCACCAACCTCAATACAGCGGGTAAAGCTTTCTTT
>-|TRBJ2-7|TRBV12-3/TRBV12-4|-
CASRPGVGEQYF
TGTGCCAGCAGACCAGGGGTGGGCGAGCAGTACTTC
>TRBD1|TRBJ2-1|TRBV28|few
CASSTGGEQFF
TGTGCCAGCAGTACAGGGGGCGAGCAGTTCTTC
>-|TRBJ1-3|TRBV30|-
CAWNLQGNTIYF
TGTGCCTGGAATCTACAGGGCAACACCATATATTTT
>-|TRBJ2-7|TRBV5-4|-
CASSLDVAREQYF
TGTGCCAGCAGCTTGGACGTAGCGAGGGAGCAGTACTTC
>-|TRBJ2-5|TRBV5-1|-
CASSLTGTVQKTQYF
TGCGCCAGCAGCTTGACCGGGACTGTTCAAAAGACCCAGTACTTC
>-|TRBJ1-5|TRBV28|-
CASRQSNQPQHF
TGTGCCAGCAGGCAGAGCAATCAGCCCCAGCATTTT
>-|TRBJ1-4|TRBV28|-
CASSLRGTSNEKLFF
TGTGCCAGCAGTTTAAGGGGCACTTCTAATGAAAAACTGTTTTTT
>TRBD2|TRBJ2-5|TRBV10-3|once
CAISSGTSGSETQYF
TGTGCCATCAGCTCAGGGACTAGCGGGAGTGAGACCCAGTACTTC
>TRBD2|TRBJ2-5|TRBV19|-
CASSMTSGRTEETQYF
TGTGCCAGTAGTATGACTAGCGGGAGGACAGAAGAGACCCAGTACTTC
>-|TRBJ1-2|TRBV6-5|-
CASSQEGLYGYTF
TGTGCCAGCAGTCAGGAGGGCCTCTATGGCTACACCTTC
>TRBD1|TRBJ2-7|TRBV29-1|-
CSVPLGQDLLYYEQYF
TGCAGCGTTCCTCTCGGACAGGACCTCCTATACTACGAGCAGTACTTC
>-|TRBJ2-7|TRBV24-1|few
CATPAGISYEQYF
TGTGCCACCCCCGCAGGGATCTCCTACGAGCAGTACTTC
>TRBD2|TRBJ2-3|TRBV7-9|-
CASSLARTSTQYF
TGTGCCAGCAGCTTAGCACGGACTAGTACGCAGTATTTT
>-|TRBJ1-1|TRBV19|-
CASRSIGGNTEAFF
TGTGCCAGTAGATCCATAGGGGGGAACACTGAAGCTTTCTTT
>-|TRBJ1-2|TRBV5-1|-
CASSLVPDYGYTF
TGCGCCAGCAGCTTGGTTCCAGACTATGGCTACACCTTC
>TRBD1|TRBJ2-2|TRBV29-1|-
CSVEDRDRGNTGELFF
TGCAGCGTTGAAGATAGGGACAGGGGTAACACCGGGGAGCTGTTTTTT
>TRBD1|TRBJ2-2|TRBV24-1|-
CATSDTPGQGVDGELFF
TGTGCCACCAGTGACACACCGGGACAGGGGGTGGACGGGGAGCTGTTTTTT
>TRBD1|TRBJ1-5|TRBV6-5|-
CASSRGTGIDQPQHF
TGTGCCAGCAGTAGGGGGACAGGCATTGATCAGCCCCAGCATTTT
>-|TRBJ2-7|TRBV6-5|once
CASSYGQTYEQYF
TGTGCCAGCAGTTACGGACAGACCTACGAGCAGTACTTC
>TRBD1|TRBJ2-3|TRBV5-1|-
CASSPQTGVADTQYF
TGCGCCAGCAGCCCTCAGACAGGGGTAGCAGATACGCAGTATTTT
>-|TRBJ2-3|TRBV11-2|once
CASAPIWGDTRYF
TGTGCCAGCGCTCCCATTTGGGGAGATACGCGGTATTTT
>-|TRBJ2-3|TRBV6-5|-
CASRWRPDVDTQYF
TGTGCCAGCCGGTGGCGGCCCGATGTCGATACGCAGTATTTT
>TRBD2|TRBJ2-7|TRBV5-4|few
CASRPSGGSGPYEQYF
TGTGCCAGCAGACCTTCCGGCGGGAGTGGCCCTTACGAGCAGTACTTC
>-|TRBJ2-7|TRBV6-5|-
CASGYTGGVSYEQYF
TGTGCCAGCGGATACACAGGGGGGGTCTCCTACGAGCAGTACTTC
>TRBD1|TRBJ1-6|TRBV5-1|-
CASSLGQGVNSPLHF
TGCGCCAGCAGCTTGGGACAGGGGGTTAATTCACCCCTCCACTTT
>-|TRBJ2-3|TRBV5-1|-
CASSLASASSTDTQYF
TGCGCCAGCAGCCTAGCTAGCGCCTCCAGCACAGATACGCAGTATTTT
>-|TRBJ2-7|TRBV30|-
CAFNRGGSYEQYF
TGTGCCTTCAACCGGGGAGGCTCCTACGAGCAGTACTTC
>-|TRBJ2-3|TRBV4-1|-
CASSQGSNGITTDTQYF
TGCGCCAGCAGCCAAGGAAGTAACGGGATCACCACAGATACGCAGTATTTT
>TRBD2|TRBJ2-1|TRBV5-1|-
CASSVGLAGGYEQFF
TGCGCCAGCAGCGTTGGACTAGCGGGAGGTTATGAGCAGTTCTTC